Detailed here is one T cell receptor beta chain. Original methodology: Reference gene primer amplification yielded estimated nucleated cell counts. Produced via immunoSEQ multiplex PCR; TCRdb's table is partial and in-frame only. V and J calls and clone size are copied from that table; D and trimming were computed from the DNA. Of 110,000 to 150,000 clones in the sample, about nine tenths are singletons; the top ten hold less than 4.5%. The entry originates in a study of blood T cell repertoires in COVID-19. Across the whole study: The origin of the acute and convalescent COVID-19 samples was the United States, Italy and Spain. The analysed material was cDNA or gDNA that came from T cells, B-cell-depleted T cells, or PBMCs.

CDR1 is LGHNA and CDR2 is YSLEER in the germline V gene. The V gene end was trimmed by 4 bases and the J gene end by 4 bases; junction bases not matched to a gene: 4. The CDR3 spans 15 residues. Recovery meant two consecutive negative NP/OP PCR tests, professional clearance, or resolved symptoms. The clonotype was recovered from a man aged 45-65 years who had recovered from COVID-19. Sequenced sample: PBMCs or T cells enriched from blood (not recorded which). The chain employs TRBV4-3 and TRBJ2-3; 11 nucleotides match TRBD1. CDR3 sequence (DNA): TGCGCCAGCAGCCTGGGACAGGGGGGGCCAGATACGCAGTATTTT. Its translation: CASSLGQGGPDTQYF.